This T cell receptor beta chain was sequenced during a study of cytomegalovirus exposure and HLA in healthy donors. Study background: Ancestry clustering placed 70% to 85% of several hundred genotyped donors in the Caucasian-associated cluster. Regarding the study as a whole: High specificity and sensitivity for cytomegalovirus status were reported for the classifier. Association of a missense DCLRE1C variant with TCR beta V- and J-gene trimming was reported in a later analysis. Segments of the TCR beta V type were, in most cases, productive about 87% or about 30% of the time in an earlier analysis.

Notes on this clone: Its antigen remains unidentified.

The PCR contained 60 Vbeta and 13 Jbeta primers. Measured with immunoSEQ multiplex PCR; TCRdb has only the in-frame clones, and not every one. The data contain about 120,000 clones, over 60% of them singletons. Germline trimming cut 6 bases from V and 9 bases from J; bases unmatched to any gene: 8. Germline CDR1 reads SGHRS; CDR2 reads YFSETQ. The CDR3 length is 14 residues. Sequencing used PBMCs. The receptor's source is a woman aged 25 to 45 in good health and CMV-seropositive. The chain couples TRBV5-1 to TRBJ2-1; TRBD2 aligns across 11 bases. As DNA, the CDR3 is TGCGCCAGCAAGATTAGCGGGGGGGCGGTTGAGCAGTTCTTC. Translated, it gives CASKISGGAVEQFF.